This T cell receptor beta chain was sequenced during a study of T cell responses to AZD1222 COVID-19 vaccine. Study-level points and caveats: Clonal diversity was possibly underestimated, and the donors were mostly white British, with more females. Increased Spike-specific TCR breadth and depth were observed after two AZD1222 doses. Close to half of spike-specific TCRs reportedly recognize unmutated variant regions.

Repertoires were generated with immunoSEQ multiplex PCR, while TCRdb's copy carries only in-frame clones and drops some. Among 100,000 to 150,000 clones, about 89% were seen once, and the ten largest hold 6.3%. In the case of this clone: The antigen is unknown.

The V and J ends lost 0 bases and 13 bases, in that order; junction bases with no gene match: 14. Germline lookup yields CDR1 SGHRS and CDR2 YFSETQ. CDR3 length: 16 residues. This specimen was peripheral blood, taken on day 0 of AZD1222 vaccination. The origin of this receptor is an adult in good health. V gene TRBV5-1 combines with J gene TRBJ1-4; 8 bases are shared with TRBD1. The chain's CDR3 is CASSLDGQGASATLFF. CDR3 nucleotides: TGCGCCAGCAGCTTGGATGGTCAGGGGGCCTCTGCGACACTGTTTTTT. The full variable domain, completed using reference TRBV5-1 and TRBJ1-4, is KAGVTQTPRYLIKTRGQQVTLSCSPISGHRSVSWYQQTPGQGLQFLFEYFSETQRNKGNFPGRFSGRQFSNSRSEMNVSTLELGDSALYLCASSLDGQGASATLFFGSGTQLSVL.